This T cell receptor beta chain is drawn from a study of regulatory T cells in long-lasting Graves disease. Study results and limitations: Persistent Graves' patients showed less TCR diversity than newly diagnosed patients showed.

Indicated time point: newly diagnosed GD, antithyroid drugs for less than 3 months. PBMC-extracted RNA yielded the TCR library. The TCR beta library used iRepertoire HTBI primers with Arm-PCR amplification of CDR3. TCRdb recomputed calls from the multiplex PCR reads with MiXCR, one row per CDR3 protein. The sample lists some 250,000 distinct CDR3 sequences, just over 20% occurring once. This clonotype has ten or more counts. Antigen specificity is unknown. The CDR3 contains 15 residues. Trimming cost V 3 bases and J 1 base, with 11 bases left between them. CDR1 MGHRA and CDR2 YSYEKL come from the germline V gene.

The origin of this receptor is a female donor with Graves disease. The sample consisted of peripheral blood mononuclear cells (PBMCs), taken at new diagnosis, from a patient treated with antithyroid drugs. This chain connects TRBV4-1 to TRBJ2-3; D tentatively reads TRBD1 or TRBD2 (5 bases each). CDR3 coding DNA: TGCGCCAGCAGCCAGCAAGTGGGGGGCACAGATACGCAGTATTTT. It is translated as CASSQQVGGTDTQYF.